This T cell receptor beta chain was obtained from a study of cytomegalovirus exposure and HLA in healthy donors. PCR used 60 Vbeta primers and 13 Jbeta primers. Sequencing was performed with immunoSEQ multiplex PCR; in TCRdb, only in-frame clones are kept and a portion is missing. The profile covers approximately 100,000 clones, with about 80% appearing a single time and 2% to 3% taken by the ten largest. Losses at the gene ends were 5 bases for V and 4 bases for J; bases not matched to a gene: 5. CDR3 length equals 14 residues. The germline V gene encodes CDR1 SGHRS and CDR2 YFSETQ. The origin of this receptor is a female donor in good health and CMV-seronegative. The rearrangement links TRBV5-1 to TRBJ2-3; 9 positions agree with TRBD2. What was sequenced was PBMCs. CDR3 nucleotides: TGCGCCAGCAGGATGCGGGGGGGCTCAGATACGCAGTATTTT. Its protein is CASRMRGGSDTQYF.